What follows are 8 T cell receptor beta chains derived from one specimen sequenced in a study of Ad26.COV2.S vaccination and SARS-CoV-2 variants. The table came from immunoSEQ multiplex PCR; TCRdb's copy has only in-frame clones and leaves some out. The table shows some 350,000 clones, with 75% to 90% occurring only once. Treatment described: some 19 received Ad26.COV2.S at low or high dose, single or two shots; 5 received placebo; per-sample allocation not given. Repertoires come from day 63 after the first vaccine or placebo injection. Sequenced here: peripheral blood, sampled in a trial of Ad26.COV2.S vaccine versus placebo. The receptor set was obtained from a person between 18 and 65 years old who received the Ad26.COV2.S COVID-19 vaccine or a placebo.

The chain employs TRBV5-6 and TRBJ2-3; TRBD1 is a possible D gene (5 bases). Germline values: CDR1 SGHDT, CDR2 YYEEEE. The CDR3 runs 15 residues. With 0 bases removed from V and 2 bases from J, the gap between germline ends came to 10 bases. The CDR3 spells CASSLGGRSTDTQYF. In DNA form, the CDR3 reads TGTGCCAGCAGCTTGGGGGGCAGGTCCACAGATACGCAGTATTTT.

The chain combines TRBV7-9 with TRBJ2-1; maybe TRBD2 (6 bases). V lost 5 bases to trimming and J lost 5 bases, with 16 bases between them. Germline CDR1 reads SEHNR; CDR2 reads FQNEAQ (reference sequence). The CDR3 runs 15 residues. The CDR3 coding sequence is TGTGCCAGCAGCCCTCTAGCGCCCCCACACAATGAGCAGTTCTTC. Its protein is CASSPLAPPHNEQFF.

This clone was found many times. The chain joins TRBV20-1 to TRBJ1-2; 7 bases are a match to TRBD1. With 3 bases clipped from V and 7 bases from J, the junction kept 14 bases outside the gene matches. Germline CDR1 and CDR2: DFQATT and SNEGSKA (reference sequence). CDR3 length: 15 residues. CDR3 protein: CSASLVPEGASGYTF. In nucleotides, the CDR3 is TGCAGTGCTAGTCTCGTCCCCGAGGGGGCGAGTGGCTACACCTTC.

This clone came up once. This chain joins TRBV10-3 and TRBJ1-2; D might be TRBD1 (6 bases). The V gene lost 8 bases and the J gene lost 2 bases, with 6 bases spanning the gap. This CDR3 contains 11 residues. CDR1 is ENHRY, CDR2 SYGVKD, per germline. For the CDR3, the DNA is TGTGCCATCCAGGGGAACTATGGCTACACCTTC. Translation gives CAIQGNYGYTF.

This clone showed up just once. The J gene is TRBJ2-7, the V gene TRBV13; D is uncertain. CDR1 is PRHDT and CDR2 is FYEKMQ in the germline V gene (reference sequence). This CDR3 is 13 amino acids long. Trimming removed 6 bases from V and 1 base from J, with 10 bases in between. CDR3 sequence: CASSPDGSYEQYV. The CDR3 DNA follows: TGTGCCAGCAGTCCAGACGGGTCCTACGAGCAGTACGTC.

The table lists this clone with a count of one. V and J are TRBV10-1 and TRBJ2-2, with TRBD2 matching over 11 bases. There are 16 residues in the CDR3. Trimming at V came to 4 bases and at J to 1 base, leaving 2 bases not matched to a gene. Germline V lookup: CDR1 WNHNN, CDR2 SYGVQD (reference sequence). The CDR3 reads CASSGGTSGNTGELFF. DNA for the CDR3: TGCGCCAGCAGTGGTGGGACTAGCGGGAACACCGGGGAGCTGTTTTTT.

The rearrangement uses TRBV29-1 and TRBJ2-1; possibly TRBD1 for D (5 bases). Germline V gene sequence: CDR1 SQVTM, CDR2 ANQGSEA. Deletions cut 5 bases from V and 7 bases from J, with 9 bases between. The CDR3 totals 11 residues. The CDR3 bases are TGCAGCGTTCTAGGGGCGAATGAGCAGTTCTTC. This translates into CSVLGANEQFF.

This sequence joins TRBV28 and TRBJ1-2; D is possibly TRBD1 (5 bases). With 5 bases removed from V and 0 bases from J, the gap between germline ends came to 16 bases. CDR1 and CDR2 from the germline V gene are MDHEN and SYDVKM. The CDR3 extends over 16 amino acids. CDR3 loop: CASSTFTGLSNYGYTF. CDR3 sequence (DNA): TGTGCCAGCAGTACGTTTACAGGCCTCTCTAACTATGGCTACACCTTC.